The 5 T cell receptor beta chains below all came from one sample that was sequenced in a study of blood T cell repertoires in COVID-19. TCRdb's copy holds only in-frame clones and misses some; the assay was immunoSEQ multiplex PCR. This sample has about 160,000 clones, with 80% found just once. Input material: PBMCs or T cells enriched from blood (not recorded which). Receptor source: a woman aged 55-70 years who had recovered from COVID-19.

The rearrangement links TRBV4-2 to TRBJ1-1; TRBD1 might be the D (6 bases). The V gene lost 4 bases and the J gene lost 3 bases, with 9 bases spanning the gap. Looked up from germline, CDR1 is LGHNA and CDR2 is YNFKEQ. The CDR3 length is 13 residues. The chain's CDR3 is CASSRNRDTEAFF. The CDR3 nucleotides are TGTGCCAGCAGCCGAAACAGGGACACTGAAGCTTTCTTT.

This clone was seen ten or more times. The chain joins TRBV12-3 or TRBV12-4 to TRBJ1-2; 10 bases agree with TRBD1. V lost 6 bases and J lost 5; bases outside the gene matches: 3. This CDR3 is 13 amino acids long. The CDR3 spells CASRTGGPYGYTF. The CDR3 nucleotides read TGTGCCAGCAGGACAGGGGGCCCTTATGGCTACACCTTC.

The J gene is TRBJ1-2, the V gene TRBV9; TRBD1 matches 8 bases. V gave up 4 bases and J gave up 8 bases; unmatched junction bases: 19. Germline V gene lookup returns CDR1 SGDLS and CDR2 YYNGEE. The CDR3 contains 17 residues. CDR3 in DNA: TGTGCCAGCAGCCTATACTCTGGACAGGGCGACGAGGACGGCTACACCTTC. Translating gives CASSLYSGQGDEDGYTF.

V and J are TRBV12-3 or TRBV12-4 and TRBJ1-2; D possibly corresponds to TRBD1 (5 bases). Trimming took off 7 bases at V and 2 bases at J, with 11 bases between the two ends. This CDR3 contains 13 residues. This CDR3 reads CASTFGANYGYTF. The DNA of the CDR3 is TGTGCCAGCACCTTTGGGGCCAACTATGGCTACACCTTC.

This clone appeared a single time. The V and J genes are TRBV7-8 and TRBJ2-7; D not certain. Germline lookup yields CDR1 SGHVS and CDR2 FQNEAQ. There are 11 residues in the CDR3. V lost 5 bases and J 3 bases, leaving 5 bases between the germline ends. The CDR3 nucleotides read TGTGCCAGCAGCCCACACTACGAGCAGTACTTC. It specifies CASSPHYEQYF.